This T cell receptor beta chain was obtained from a study of cytomegalovirus exposure and HLA in healthy donors. The PCR made use of 60 Vbeta and 13 Jbeta primers. Profiling relied on immunoSEQ multiplex PCR, and the TCRdb table lists in-frame clones only, not all of them. Recorded for this sample: approximately 80,000 clones. The clonotype comes from a woman in her twenties or thirties in good health and CMV-seronegative. The specimen was PBMCs.

The CDR3 DNA sequence: TGCAGCGTTGGAGGGGCGGAGGGGAACACTGAAGCTTTCTTT. As protein: CSVGGAEGNTEAFF. The V gene is TRBV29-1, the J gene TRBJ1-1; tentative D call: TRBD1 (5 bases). Germline lookup yields CDR1 SQVTM and CDR2 ANQGSEA. Trimming took 4 bases from V and 1 from J, leaving 13 bases between them. The length of the CDR3 is 14 residues.